This TCR beta chain is drawn from a study of vaccination and CD4 T cells after COVID-19. The wider study: The BNT162b2 or mRNA-1273 vaccine was given to participants in two doses. Researchers treated cells with overlapping spike peptides taken from SARS-CoV-2, HCoV-NL63, HCoV-OC43 and HCoV-229E.

Treatment described: approximately nine-day PBMC culture with coronavirus spike peptide pools or control peptides (ViraFEST assay). Note on this clonotype: Its antigen is undetermined.

Cultured CD4+ T cells had their DNA profiled by the Oncomine TCR Beta short-read assay. MiXCR, run by TCRdb on the PCR reads, gives a single entry per CDR3 protein. The sample yields some 8,800 distinct CDR3 sequences, around 60% seen once. Per germline, CDR1 LNHDA and CDR2 SQIVND (reference sequence). V shed 0 bases and J shed 9 bases, with 12 bases lying between them. The CDR3 sequence is 14 residues long. The receptor comes from a human donor who had recovered from COVID-19. The chain has TRBV19 and TRBJ2-1; D might be TRBD2 (6 bases). Sequencing was done on a sample of CD4+ T cells from blood, cultured in vitro. As DNA, the CDR3 is TGTGCCAGTAGTATAGATCGCCGGAGGGGTGAGCAGTTCTTC. Translation gives CASSIDRRRGEQFF.